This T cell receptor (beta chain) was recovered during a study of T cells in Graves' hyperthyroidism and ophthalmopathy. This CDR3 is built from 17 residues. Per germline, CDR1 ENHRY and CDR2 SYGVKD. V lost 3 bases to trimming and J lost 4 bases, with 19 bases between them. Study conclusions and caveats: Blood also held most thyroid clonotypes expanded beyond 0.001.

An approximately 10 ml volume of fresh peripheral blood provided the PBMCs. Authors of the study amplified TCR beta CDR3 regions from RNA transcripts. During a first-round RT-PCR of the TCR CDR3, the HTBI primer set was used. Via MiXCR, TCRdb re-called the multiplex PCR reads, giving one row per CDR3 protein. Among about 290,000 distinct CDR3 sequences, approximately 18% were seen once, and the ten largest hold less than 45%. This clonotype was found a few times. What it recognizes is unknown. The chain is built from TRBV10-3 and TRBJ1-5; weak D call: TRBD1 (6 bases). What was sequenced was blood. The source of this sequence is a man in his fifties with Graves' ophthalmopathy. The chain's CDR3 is CAISDPPASGENQPQHF. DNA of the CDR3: TGTGCCATCAGTGACCCCCCGGCGTCAGGGGAAAATCAGCCCCAGCATTTT.